Detailed here is one T cell receptor (beta chain). What it binds is unknown. The sample belongs to a study of shared clonotypes between healthy human individuals. Study observations and caveats: Some naive CD4 clonotypes, about 5%, turned up in common across four donors.

Profiled with immunoSEQ multiplex PCR; TCRdb holds only in-frame clones, not every one. The table includes approximately 640,000 clones, about 90% detected once. This CDR3 contains 16 residues. V trimming: 3 bases; J trimming: 4 bases; junction bases outside the gene matches: 9. CDR1 is SGHVS and CDR2 is FQNEAQ in the germline V gene. The sequencing input was memory CD8+ T cells from PBMCs. As to subset: CD45RO+ cells pooled with CCR7-negative TemRA cells. The TCR comes from a man between 18 and 29 years old in good health. Some clones in this sample may be carry-over from other donors' samples. The rearrangement links TRBV7-8 to TRBJ1-5; 7 bases fit TRBD1. DNA for the CDR3: TGTGCCAGCAGCTTCTTAGGGACAGTAGGGAATCAGCCCCAGCATTTT. Translation: CASSFLGTVGNQPQHF.